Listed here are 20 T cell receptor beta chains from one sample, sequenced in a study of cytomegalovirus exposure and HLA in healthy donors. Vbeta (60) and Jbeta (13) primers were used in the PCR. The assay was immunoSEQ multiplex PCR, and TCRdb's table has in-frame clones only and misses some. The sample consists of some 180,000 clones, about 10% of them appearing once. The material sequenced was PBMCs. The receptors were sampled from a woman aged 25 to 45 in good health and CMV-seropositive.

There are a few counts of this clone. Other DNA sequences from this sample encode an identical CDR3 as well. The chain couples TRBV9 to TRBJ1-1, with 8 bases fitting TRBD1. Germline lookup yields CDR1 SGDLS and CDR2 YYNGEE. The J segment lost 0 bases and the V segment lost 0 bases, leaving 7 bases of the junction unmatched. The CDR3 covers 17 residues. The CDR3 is CASSVVGGQVVNTEAFF. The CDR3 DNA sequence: TGTGCCAGCAGCGTAGTAGGGGGACAGGTAGTGAACACTGAAGCTTTCTTT.

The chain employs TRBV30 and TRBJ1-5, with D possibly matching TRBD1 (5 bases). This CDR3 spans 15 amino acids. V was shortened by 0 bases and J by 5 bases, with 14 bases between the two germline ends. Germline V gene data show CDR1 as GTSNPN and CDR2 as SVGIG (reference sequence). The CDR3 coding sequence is TGTGCCTGGAGTGTACGGGTGGGGGGGGATCAGCCCCAGCATTTT. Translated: CAWSVRVGGDQPQHF.

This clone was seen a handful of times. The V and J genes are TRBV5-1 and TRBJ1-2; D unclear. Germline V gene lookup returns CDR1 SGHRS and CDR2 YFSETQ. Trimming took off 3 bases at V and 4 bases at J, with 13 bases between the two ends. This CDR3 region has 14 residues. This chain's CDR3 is CASSWERGAYGYTF. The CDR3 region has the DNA TGCGCCAGCAGCTGGGAGCGGGGAGCCTATGGCTACACCTTC. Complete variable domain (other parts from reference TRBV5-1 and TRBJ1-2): KAGVTQTPRYLIKTRGQQVTLSCSPISGHRSVSWYQQTPGQGLQFLFEYFSETQRNKGNFPGRFSGRQFSNSRSEMNVSTLELGDSALYLCASSWERGAYGYTFGSGTRLTVV.

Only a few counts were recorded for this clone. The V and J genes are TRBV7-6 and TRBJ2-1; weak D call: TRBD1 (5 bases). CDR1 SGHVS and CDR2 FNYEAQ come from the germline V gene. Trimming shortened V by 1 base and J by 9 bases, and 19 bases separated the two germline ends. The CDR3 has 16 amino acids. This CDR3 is CASSLVGPSPVAEQFF. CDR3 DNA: TGTGCCAGCAGCTTAGTGGGGCCCAGCCCCGTCGCTGAGCAGTTCTTC. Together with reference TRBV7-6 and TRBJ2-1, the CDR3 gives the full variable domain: GAGVSQSPRYKVTKRGQDVALRCDPISGHVSLYWYRQALGQGPEFLTYFNYEAQQDKSGLPNDRFSAERPEGSISTLTIQRTEQRDSAMYRCASSLVGPSPVAEQFFGPGTRLTVL.

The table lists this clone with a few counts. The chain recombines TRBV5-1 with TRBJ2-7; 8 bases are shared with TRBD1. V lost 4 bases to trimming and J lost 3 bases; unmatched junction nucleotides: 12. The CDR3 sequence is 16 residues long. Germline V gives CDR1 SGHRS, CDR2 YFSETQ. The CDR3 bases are TGCGCCAGCAGCACTCGAGAGGGACAGGCTTTCTACGAGCAGTACTTC. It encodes CASSTREGQAFYEQYF.

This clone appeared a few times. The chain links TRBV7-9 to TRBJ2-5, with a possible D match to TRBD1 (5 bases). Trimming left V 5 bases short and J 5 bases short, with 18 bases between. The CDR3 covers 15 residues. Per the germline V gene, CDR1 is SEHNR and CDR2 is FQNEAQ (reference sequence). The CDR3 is CASSLTRGLLETQYF. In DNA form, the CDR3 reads TGTGCCAGCAGCCTAACAAGGGGCTTGTTGGAGACCCAGTACTTC.

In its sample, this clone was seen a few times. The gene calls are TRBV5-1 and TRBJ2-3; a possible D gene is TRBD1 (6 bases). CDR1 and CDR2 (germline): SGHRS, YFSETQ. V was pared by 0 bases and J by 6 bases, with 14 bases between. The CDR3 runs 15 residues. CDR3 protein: CASSLGQVVIDTQYF. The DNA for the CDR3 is TGCGCCAGCAGCTTGGGACAGGTGGTCATCGATACGCAGTATTTT. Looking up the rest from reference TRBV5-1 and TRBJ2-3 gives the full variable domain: KAGVTQTPRYLIKTRGQQVTLSCSPISGHRSVSWYQQTPGQGLQFLFEYFSETQRNKGNFPGRFSGRQFSNSRSEMNVSTLELGDSALYLCASSLGQVVIDTQYFGPGTRLTVL.

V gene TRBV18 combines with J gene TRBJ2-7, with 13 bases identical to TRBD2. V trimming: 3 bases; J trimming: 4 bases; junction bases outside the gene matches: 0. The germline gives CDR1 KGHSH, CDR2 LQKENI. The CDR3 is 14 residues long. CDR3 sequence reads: CASSPGLAGYEQYF. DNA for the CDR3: TGTGCCAGCTCACCGGGACTAGCGGGATACGAGCAGTACTTC.

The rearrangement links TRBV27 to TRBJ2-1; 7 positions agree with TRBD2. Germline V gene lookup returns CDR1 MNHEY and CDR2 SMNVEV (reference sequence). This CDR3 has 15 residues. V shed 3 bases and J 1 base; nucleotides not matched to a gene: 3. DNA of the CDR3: TGTGCCAGCAGTTTTTGGGAGGGGTCCTACAATGAGCAGTTCTTC. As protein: CASSFWEGSYNEQFF.

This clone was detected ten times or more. The CDR3 spells CASSPGQGLGSYNEQFF. The CDR3 DNA follows: TGTGCCAGCTCACCAGGACAGGGGTTGGGCTCCTACAATGAGCAGTTCTTC. V is TRBV18 and J is TRBJ2-1; 9 bases align to TRBD1. The CDR3 consists of 17 residues. Germline V gene lookup returns CDR1 KGHSH and CDR2 LQKENI. The V and J ends lost 2 bases and 0 bases, in that order; junction bases with no gene match: 5.

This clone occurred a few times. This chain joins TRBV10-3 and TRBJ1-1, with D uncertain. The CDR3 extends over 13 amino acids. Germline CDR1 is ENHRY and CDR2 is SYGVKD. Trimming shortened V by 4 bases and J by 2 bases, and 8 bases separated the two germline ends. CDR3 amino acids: CAISVVANTEAFF. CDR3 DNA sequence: TGTGCCATCAGTGTTGTGGCTAACACTGAAGCTTTCTTT.

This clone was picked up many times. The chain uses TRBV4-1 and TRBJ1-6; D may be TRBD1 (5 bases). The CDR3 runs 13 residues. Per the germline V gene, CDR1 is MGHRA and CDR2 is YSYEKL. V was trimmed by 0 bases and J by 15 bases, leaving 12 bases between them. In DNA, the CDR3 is TGCGCCAGCAGCCAAGAAGCGGGGGGGTACCTCCACTTT. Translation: CASSQEAGGYLHF.

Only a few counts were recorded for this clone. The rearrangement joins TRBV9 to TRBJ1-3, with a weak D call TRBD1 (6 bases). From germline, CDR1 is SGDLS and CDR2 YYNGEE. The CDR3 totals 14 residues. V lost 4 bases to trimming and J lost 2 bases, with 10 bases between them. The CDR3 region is CASSNRDTGNTIYF. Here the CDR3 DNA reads TGTGCCAGCAGCAACCGGGACACTGGAAACACCATATATTTT.

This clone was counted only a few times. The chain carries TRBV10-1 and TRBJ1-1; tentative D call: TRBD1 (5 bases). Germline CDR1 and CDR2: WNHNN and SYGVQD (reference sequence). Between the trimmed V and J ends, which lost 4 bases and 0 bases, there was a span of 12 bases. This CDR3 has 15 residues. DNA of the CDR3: TGCGCCAGCAGTGCCAAGGGGCCCATGAACACTGAAGCTTTCTTT. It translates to CASSAKGPMNTEAFF.

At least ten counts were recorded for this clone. CDR3 bases: TGCGCCAGCAGCCAAGAGGGGAGTTTTGGGACAGGGAGCCTCCTCACCGAGCAGTACTTC. Its translation is CASSQEGSFGTGSLLTEQYF. V and J are TRBV4-1 and TRBJ2-7; the match to TRBD1 covers 9 bases. The germline CDR1 and CDR2 sequences are MGHRA and YSYEKL. This CDR3 region has 20 residues. Unmatched junction bases numbered 21, after V lost 0 bases and J lost 6 bases.

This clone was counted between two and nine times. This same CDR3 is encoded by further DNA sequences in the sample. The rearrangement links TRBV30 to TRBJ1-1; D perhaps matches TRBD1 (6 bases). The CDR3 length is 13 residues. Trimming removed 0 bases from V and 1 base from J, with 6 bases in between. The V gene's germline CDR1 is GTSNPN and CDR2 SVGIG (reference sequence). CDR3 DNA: TGTGCCTGGAGTGTACAGGGGAACACTGAAGCTTTCTTT. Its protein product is CAWSVQGNTEAFF.

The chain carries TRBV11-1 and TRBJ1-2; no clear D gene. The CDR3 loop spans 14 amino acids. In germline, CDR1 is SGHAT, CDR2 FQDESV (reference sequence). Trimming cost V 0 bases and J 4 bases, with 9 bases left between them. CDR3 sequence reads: CASSLAGVGYGYTF. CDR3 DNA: TGTGCCAGCAGCTTAGCGGGCGTGGGCTATGGCTACACCTTC. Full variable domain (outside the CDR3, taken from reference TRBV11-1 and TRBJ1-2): EAEVAQSPRYKITEKSQAVAFWCDPISGHATLYWYRQILGQGPELLVQFQDESVVDDSQLPKDRFSAERLKGVDSTLKIQPAELGDSAMYLCASSLAGVGYGYTFGSGTRLTVV.

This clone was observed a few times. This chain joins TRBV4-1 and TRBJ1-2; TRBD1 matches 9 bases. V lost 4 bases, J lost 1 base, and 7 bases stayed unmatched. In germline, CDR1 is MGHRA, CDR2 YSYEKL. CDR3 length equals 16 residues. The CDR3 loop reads CASSRGWTGVNYGYTF. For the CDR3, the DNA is TGCGCCAGCAGCCGAGGGTGGACAGGGGTTAACTATGGCTACACCTTC.

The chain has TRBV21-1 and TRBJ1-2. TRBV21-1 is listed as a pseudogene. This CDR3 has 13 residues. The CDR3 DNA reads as TGTGCCAGCCCGCGGCCGCGGGGGGAAGGCTACACCTTC. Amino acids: CASPRPRGEGYTF.

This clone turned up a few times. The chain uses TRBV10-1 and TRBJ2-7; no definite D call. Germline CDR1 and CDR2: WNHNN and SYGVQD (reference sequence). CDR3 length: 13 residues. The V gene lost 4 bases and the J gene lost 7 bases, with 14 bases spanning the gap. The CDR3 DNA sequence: TGCGCCAGCAGTGTAACCAGCCCCGGGGAGCAGTACTTC. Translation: CASSVTSPGEQYF.